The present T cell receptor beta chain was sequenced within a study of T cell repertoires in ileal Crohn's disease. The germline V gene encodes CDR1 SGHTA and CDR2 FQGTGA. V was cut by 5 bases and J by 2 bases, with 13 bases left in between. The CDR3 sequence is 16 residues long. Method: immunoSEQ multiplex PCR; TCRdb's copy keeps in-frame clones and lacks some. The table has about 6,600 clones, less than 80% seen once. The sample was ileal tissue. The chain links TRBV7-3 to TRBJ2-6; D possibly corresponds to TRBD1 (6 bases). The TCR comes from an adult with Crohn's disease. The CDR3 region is CASSQQGATGANVLTF. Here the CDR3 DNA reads TGTGCCAGCAGCCAACAGGGAGCTACTGGGGCCAACGTCCTGACTTTC.